These 21 T cell receptor beta chains originate from one sample sequenced in a study of T-cell memory formation after mild COVID-19. TCRdb reprocessed the 5' RACE reads with MiXCR, giving one entry per CDR3 protein. Found here are 350,000 to 500,000 distinct CDR3 sequences, 23% of them singletons; the top ten hold about 12%. Sequencing input: PBMCs or a T cell subset sorted from them (not recorded which). The receptor source for this set is an adult woman who had mild COVID-19 (a few samples of this study predate the infection). Cell type and time point are not known.

This clonotype was counted a few times. This chain links TRBV5-4 with TRBJ1-1; a weak D match, TRBD1 (6 bases). Germline V gene lookup returns CDR1 SGHNT and CDR2 YYREEE (reference sequence). The ends were cut back, 4 bases at V and 0 bases at J, with 16 bases in the middle. The CDR3 covers 16 residues. The DNA of the CDR3 is TGTGCCAGCAGCCCTCGACAGGCAGGATTGAACACTGAAGCTTTCTTT. Translating it yields CASSPRQAGLNTEAFF.

The J gene is TRBJ1-1, the V gene TRBV3-1; D uncertain. The CDR3 consists of 15 residues. Deletions cut 0 bases from V and 4 bases from J, with 12 bases between. Germline V gene lookup returns CDR1 LGHDT and CDR2 YNNKEL (reference sequence). The CDR3 region is CASSQEPYEGTEAFF. The CDR3 DNA follows: TGTGCCAGCAGCCAAGAACCCTATGAGGGCACTGAAGCTTTCTTT.

The chain joins TRBV24-1 to TRBJ2-1; TRBD2 matches at 11 bases. The CDR3 loop spans 16 amino acids. V shed 4 bases, J shed 7 bases, and the junction held 8 bases outside the gene matches. The germline V gene has CDR1 KGHDR and CDR2 SFDVKD. Written as DNA, the CDR3 is TGTGCCACCAGTGAACCTACTAGCGGGAGTGGGAATGAGCAGTTCTTC. This sequence encodes CATSEPTSGSGNEQFF.

This clonotype was recorded a few times. The CDR3 DNA reads as TGTGCCAGCAGCTTATTGAGTGACGCGTGGACAGATACGCAGTATTTT. It translates to CASSLLSDAWTDTQYF. The genes are TRBV11-2 and TRBJ2-3, with D unclear. Germline lookup yields CDR1 SGHAT and CDR2 FQNNGV. The CDR3 spans 16 residues. V was shortened by 2 bases and J by 3 bases, with 15 bases between the two germline ends.

This sequence joins TRBV6-5 and TRBJ1-4; the D gene is possibly TRBD1 (5 bases). From germline, CDR1 is MNHEY and CDR2 SVGAGI. This CDR3 region has 14 residues. Trimming removed 5 bases from V and 5 bases from J, with 12 bases in between. The CDR3 sequence: CASSAGTWNEKLFF. The CDR3 DNA reads as TGTGCCAGCAGTGCCGGGACCTGGAATGAAAAACTGTTTTTT.

This clonotype occurred a few times. The chain recombines TRBV4-1 with TRBJ2-4; 7 nucleotides agree with TRBD1. There are 16 residues in the CDR3. CDR1 and CDR2 (germline): MGHRA, YSYEKL. V was clipped by 0 bases and J by 4 bases; unmatched bases: 6. This CDR3 reads CASSQEGGQFKNIQYF. CDR3 coding DNA: TGCGCCAGCAGCCAAGAAGGGGGACAGTTTAAAAACATTCAGTACTTC.

There are many counts of this clonotype. CDR3 loop: CASSLDGADTQYF. DNA for the CDR3: TGCGCCAGCAGCTTGGATGGGGCAGATACGCAGTATTTT. The V and J genes are TRBV5-1 and TRBJ2-3; D call uncertain. This CDR3 region has 13 residues. Germline assignment: CDR1 SGHRS and CDR2 YFSETQ. The ends were cut back, 0 bases at V and 4 bases at J, with 6 bases in the middle.

In DNA form, the CDR3 reads TGTGCCAGCAGCTTGCAGGACCAGGGGATGTCTATTGAAAAACTGTTTTTT. Amino acid sequence: CASSLQDQGMSIEKLFF. The chain carries TRBV7-3 and TRBJ1-4; D might be TRBD1 (6 bases). Per the germline V gene, CDR1 is SGHTA and CDR2 is FQGTGA. Trimming stripped 3 bases from V and 7 bases from J, with 21 bases between. CDR3 size: 17 residues.

V gene TRBV5-4 combines with J gene TRBJ2-3, with 10 nucleotides matching TRBD2. V shed 8 bases, J shed 1 base, and the junction held 1 base outside the gene matches. The CDR3 spans 13 residues. Germline V gene data show CDR1 as SGHNT and CDR2 as YYREEE (reference sequence). Here the CDR3 reads CASLAGGTDTQYF. The CDR3 coding sequence is TGTGCCAGTCTAGCGGGAGGCACAGATACGCAGTATTTT.

The CDR3 DNA sequence: TGTGCCAGCAGCCCACAGGGGGCCGAGCAGTACTTC. Its translation is CASSPQGAEQYF. The rearrangement uses TRBV3-1 and TRBJ2-7; 9 bases map to TRBD1. The V gene end was trimmed by 4 bases and the J gene end by 6 bases; junction bases not matched to a gene: 1. This CDR3 spans 12 amino acids. Germline V gene data show CDR1 as LGHDT and CDR2 as YNNKEL (reference sequence).

This clonotype was counted only a few times. The chain recombines TRBV15 with TRBJ2-3; 9 bases align to TRBD1. The CDR3 has 15 amino acids. Germline V CDR1 and CDR2: LNHNV, YYDKDF (reference sequence). V lost 6 bases, J lost 0 bases, and 4 bases stayed unmatched. CDR3 loop: CATRWTGESTDTQYF. As DNA, the CDR3 is TGTGCCACCAGGTGGACAGGGGAAAGCACAGATACGCAGTATTTT.

The chain links TRBV6-6 to TRBJ1-6; D is uncertain. The ends were cut back, 4 bases at V and 9 bases at J, with 13 bases in the middle. The CDR3 runs 14 residues. Germline V gene lookup returns CDR1 MNHNY and CDR2 SVGAGI (reference sequence). The CDR3 reads CASSLGPGGSPLHF. The CDR3 bases are TGTGCCAGCAGTTTGGGCCCCGGCGGTTCACCCCTCCACTTT.

The rearrangement links TRBV20-1 to TRBJ2-7; 9 bases fit TRBD1. This CDR3 has 14 residues. The trim removed 5 bases at V and 0 bases at J, leaving 5 bases unmatched. Germline loops: CDR1 DFQATT, CDR2 SNEGSKA (reference sequence). The chain's CDR3 is CSAGGQGISYEQYF. CDR3 nucleotides: TGCAGTGCTGGGGGACAGGGAATCTCCTACGAGCAGTACTTC.

This clonotype was counted many times. The chain uses TRBV28 and TRBJ2-7; TRBD2 matches 8 bases. From germline, CDR1 is MDHEN and CDR2 SYDVKM. The CDR3 is 13 residues long. With V trimmed by 10 bases and J by 4 bases, 9 bases remained unmatched. The CDR3 coding sequence is TGTGCCACCGAAGCGGGGGACGGTTACGAGCAGTACTTC. Residues: CATEAGDGYEQYF.

The V and J genes are TRBV4-3 and TRBJ2-1, with 7 bases identical to TRBD2. The CDR3 is made up of 15 amino acids. The V gene end was trimmed by 7 bases and the J gene end by 3 bases; junction bases not matched to a gene: 9. Per the germline V gene, CDR1 is LGHNA and CDR2 is YSLEER. Here the CDR3 reads CASTKPSGNYNEQFF. CDR3 sequence (DNA): TGCGCCAGCACGAAACCTAGCGGAAACTACAATGAGCAGTTCTTC.

This clonotype was seen ten or more times. V gene TRBV5-1 combines with J gene TRBJ1-1, with unresolved D. The ends were cut back, 0 bases at V and 5 bases at J, with 11 bases in the middle. This CDR3 contains 14 residues. Germline-derived CDR1 and CDR2 are SGHRS and YFSETQ. CDR3 in amino acids: CASSLGRGSTEAFF. CDR3 sequence (DNA): TGCGCCAGCAGCTTGGGCCGGGGATCTACTGAAGCTTTCTTT.

This clonotype turned up a few times. An end of the junction does not agree with germline; a read error may underlie this. This chain joins TRBV18 and TRBJ2-1; 7 bases match TRBD1. Germline CDR1 reads KGHSH; CDR2 reads LQKENI. This CDR3 is built from 14 residues. DNA for the CDR3: TGTGCCAGCTCACCACCCGGGACAGACAATGATCAGTTCTTC. Its protein product is CASSPPGTDNDQFF. The full variable domain, rest sourced from reference TRBV18 and TRBJ2-1, is NAGVMQNPRHLVRRRGQEARLRCSPMKGHSHVYWYRQLPEEGLKFMVYLQKENIIDESGMPKERFSAEFPKEGPSILRIQQVVRGDSAAYFCASSPPGTDNDQFFGPGTRLTVL.

This clonotype came up a few times. This chain connects TRBV7-9 to TRBJ2-2, with unresolved D. CDR1 SEHNR and CDR2 FQNEAQ come from the germline V gene (reference sequence). V gave up 5 bases and J gave up 0 bases, with 7 bases separating them. CDR3 length equals 14 residues. CDR3 in amino acids: CASSILTNTGELFF. The CDR3 DNA is TGTGCCAGCAGCATTCTTACGAACACCGGGGAGCTGTTTTTT.

This clonotype has more than one count but fewer than ten. The V gene is TRBV6-5, the J gene TRBJ2-1; 11 bases align to TRBD2. This CDR3 comprises 18 residues. V was pared by 2 bases and J by 2 bases, with 8 bases of the junction left unmatched. Germline V CDR1 and CDR2: MNHEY, SVGAGI. This CDR3 is CASSYVTSGTITYNEQFF. The CDR3 DNA reads as TGTGCCAGCAGTTACGTGACTAGCGGGACTATCACCTACAATGAGCAGTTCTTC.

The chain employs TRBV25-1 and TRBJ2-1; D possibly corresponds to TRBD1 (5 bases). This CDR3 has 13 residues. Germline CDR1 is MGHDK and CDR2 is SYGVNS. V lost 6 bases, J lost 2 bases, and 8 bases lay in between. CDR3 sequence (DNA): TGTGCCAGCAGGTGGGGCCCCTACAATGAGCAGTTCTTC. It yields the protein CASRWGPYNEQFF.

This clonotype has only a few counts. This chain uses TRBV5-1 with TRBJ2-7; 9 bases line up with TRBD2. In germline, CDR1 is SGHRS, CDR2 YFSETQ. CDR3 length: 15 residues. The V segment lost 2 bases and the J segment 0 bases; nucleotides outside the gene matches: 3. CDR3 sequence: CASSFSGGVSYEQYF. The CDR3, as DNA: TGCGCCAGCAGCTTTAGCGGGGGTGTCTCCTACGAGCAGTACTTC.